The 7 T cell receptor beta chains given below trace back to one sample, sequenced in a study of T-cell reconstitution after alpha-beta-depleted transplantation in children. The TCRbeta library was prepared with unique molecular identifiers. MiXCR, applied by TCRdb to the PCR reads, yields one record per CDR3 protein. The sample contains 490,000 or so distinct CDR3 sequences, over 9.5% of which appear only once. Source: PBMCs, taken before TCRalphabeta/CD19-depleted stem cell transplant. These receptors originate from a child aged 2-15 years with inherited bone marrow failure, due to receive a stem cell transplant.

In this sample, this clonotype turned up many times. V and J are TRBV5-1 and TRBJ1-4; unclear D gene. This CDR3 is 14 amino acids long. CDR1 is SGHRS and CDR2 is YFSETQ in the germline V gene. Trimming cost V 7 bases and J 0 bases, with 10 bases left between them. This chain's CDR3 is CASGRGSTNEKLFF. CDR3 nucleotides: TGCGCCAGCGGACGGGGATCAACTAATGAAAAACTGTTTTTT.

The gene calls are TRBV20-1 and TRBJ1-2; D unresolved. Trimming removed 0 bases from V and 0 bases from J, with 11 bases in between. The CDR3 covers 15 residues. Germline CDR1 and CDR2: DFQATT and SNEGSKA (reference sequence). The CDR3 nucleotides read TGCAGTGCTAGAGACGGCCAGTTCTCTAACTATGGCTACACCTTC. Translation: CSARDGQFSNYGYTF.

This clonotype was seen ten or more times. V is TRBV29-1 and J is TRBJ2-1, with 10 bases lining up with TRBD2. This CDR3 spans 13 amino acids. The ends lost 6 bases at V and 7 bases at J; junction bases unmatched: 6. Germline CDR1 SQVTM, CDR2 ANQGSEA. The DNA of the CDR3 is TGCAGCGTCCAAAGCGGGAGGGGGAATGAGCAGTTCTTC. Amino acids: CSVQSGRGNEQFF.

V is TRBV12-3 or TRBV12-4 and J is TRBJ2-6; maybe TRBD2 (6 bases). Trimming shortened V by 2 bases and J by 0 bases, and 20 bases separated the two germline ends. The CDR3 is 20 amino acids. CDR3 amino acids: CASSLSVPSEKSSGANVLTF. CDR3 bases: TGTGCCAGCAGTTTATCGGTTCCTAGCGAGAAGAGCTCTGGGGCCAACGTCCTGACTTTC.

This clonotype was seen at least ten times. The rearrangement uses TRBV20-1 and TRBJ1-1; no firm D call. CDR3 size: 11 residues. CDR1 is DFQATT, CDR2 SNEGSKA, per germline (reference sequence). The germline V and J ends were trimmed by 8 bases and 11 bases, with 18 bases remaining between them. The CDR3 coding sequence is TGCAGTCTAGAAGTGGACGTAGGGGCTTTCTTT. Amino acids: CSLEVDVGAFF.

This clonotype has a handful of counts. This rearrangement joins TRBV7-9 to TRBJ2-3; possible D gene TRBD2, 6 bases. V was pared by 5 bases and J by 5 bases, with 8 bases between. This CDR3 region has 12 residues. Germline V gives CDR1 SEHNR, CDR2 FQNEAQ (reference sequence). The CDR3 loop is CASSGLQDTQYF. In DNA, the CDR3 is TGTGCCAGCAGCGGACTACAAGATACGCAGTATTTT.

This clonotype was observed many times. V and J are TRBV11-2 and TRBJ2-3; a possible D gene is TRBD2 (6 bases). V shed 3 bases and J shed 3 bases, with 13 bases lying between them. This CDR3 has 15 residues. Germline V gives CDR1 SGHAT, CDR2 FQNNGV. The CDR3 region is CASSFLGGATDTQYF. Here the CDR3 DNA reads TGTGCCAGCAGCTTTCTAGGCGGGGCAACAGATACGCAGTATTTT.